The source of this T cell receptor beta chain is a study of blood T cell repertoires in COVID-19. This CDR3 has 15 residues. The ends lost 5 bases at V and 3 bases at J; junction bases unmatched: 8. From germline, CDR1 is SGHTA and CDR2 FQGNSA. Assay used: immunoSEQ multiplex PCR; TCRdb lists only in-frame clones, some missing. Counted here are roughly 69,000 clones, nearly 90% occurring once; the ten biggest clones make up about 5%. The sequencing sample was made of peripheral blood. The chain carries TRBV7-2 and TRBJ2-7; 9 bases agree with TRBD2. The sequence came from a man in his fifties or sixties with acute or convalescent COVID-19. CDR3 amino acids: CASSTVAGAGYEQYF. The CDR3 DNA is TGTGCCAGCAGCACAGTAGCGGGGGCCGGCTACGAGCAGTACTTC.